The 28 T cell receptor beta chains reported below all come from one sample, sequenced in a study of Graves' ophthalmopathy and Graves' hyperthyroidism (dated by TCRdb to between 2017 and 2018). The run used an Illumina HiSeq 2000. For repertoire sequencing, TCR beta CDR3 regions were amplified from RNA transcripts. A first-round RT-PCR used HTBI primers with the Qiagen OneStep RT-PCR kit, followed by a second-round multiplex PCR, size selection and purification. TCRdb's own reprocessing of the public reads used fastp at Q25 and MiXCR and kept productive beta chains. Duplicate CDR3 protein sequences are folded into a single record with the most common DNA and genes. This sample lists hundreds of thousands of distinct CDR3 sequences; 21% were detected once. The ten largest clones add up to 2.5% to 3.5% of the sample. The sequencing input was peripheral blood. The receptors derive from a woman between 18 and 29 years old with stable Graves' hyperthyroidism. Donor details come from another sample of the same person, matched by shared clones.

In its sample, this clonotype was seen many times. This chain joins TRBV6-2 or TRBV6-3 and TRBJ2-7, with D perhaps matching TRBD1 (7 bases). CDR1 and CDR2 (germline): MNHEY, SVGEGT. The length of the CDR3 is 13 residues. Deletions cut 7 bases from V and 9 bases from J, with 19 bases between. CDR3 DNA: TGTGCCAGCACGGACAGGCCCCCGGAGGGGCAGTACTTC. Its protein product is CASTDRPPEGQYF.

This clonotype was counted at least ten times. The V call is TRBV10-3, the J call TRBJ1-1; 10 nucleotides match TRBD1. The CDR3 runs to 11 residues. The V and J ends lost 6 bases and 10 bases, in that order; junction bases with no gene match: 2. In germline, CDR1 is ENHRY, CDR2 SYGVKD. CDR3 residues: CAISDRGPAFF. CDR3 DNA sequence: TGTGCCATCAGCGACAGGGGGCCAGCTTTCTTT.

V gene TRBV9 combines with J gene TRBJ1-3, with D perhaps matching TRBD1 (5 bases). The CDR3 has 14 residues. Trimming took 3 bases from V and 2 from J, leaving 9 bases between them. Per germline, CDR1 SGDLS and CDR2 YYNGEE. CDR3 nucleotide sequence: TGTGCCAGCAGCGGTGGGACGGCTGGAAACACCATATATTTT. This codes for CASSGGTAGNTIYF.

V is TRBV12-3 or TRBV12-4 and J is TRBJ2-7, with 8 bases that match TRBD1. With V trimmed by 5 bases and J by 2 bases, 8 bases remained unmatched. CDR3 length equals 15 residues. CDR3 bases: TGTGCCAGCAGTCCCGGACAGGGTAAAACCTACGAGCAGTACTTC. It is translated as CASSPGQGKTYEQYF.

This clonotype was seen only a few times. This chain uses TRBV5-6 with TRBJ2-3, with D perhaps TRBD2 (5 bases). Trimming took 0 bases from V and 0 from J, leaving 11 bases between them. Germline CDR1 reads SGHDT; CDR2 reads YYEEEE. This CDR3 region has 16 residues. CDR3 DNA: TGTGCCAGCAGCTTGGGTAGCGTGTTTAGCACAGATACGCAGTATTTT. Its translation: CASSLGSVFSTDTQYF.

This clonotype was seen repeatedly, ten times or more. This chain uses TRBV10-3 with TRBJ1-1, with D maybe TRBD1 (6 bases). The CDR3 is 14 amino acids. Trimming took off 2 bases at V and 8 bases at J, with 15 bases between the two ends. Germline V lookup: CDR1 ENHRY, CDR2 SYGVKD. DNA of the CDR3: TGTGCCATCAGTGAGGCTACAGGGCCAGCGGAAGCTTTCTTT. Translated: CAISEATGPAEAFF.

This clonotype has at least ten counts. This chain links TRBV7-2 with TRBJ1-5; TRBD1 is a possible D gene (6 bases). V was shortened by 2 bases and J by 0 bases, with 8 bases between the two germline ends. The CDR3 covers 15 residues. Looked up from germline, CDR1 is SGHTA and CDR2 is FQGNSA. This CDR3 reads CASSLWGHSNQPQHF. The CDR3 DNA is TGTGCCAGCAGCTTATGGGGGCATAGCAATCAGCCCCAGCATTTT.

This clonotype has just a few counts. The CDR3 DNA reads as TGTGCCAGCAGTTACTCCGGGACAGCGAACACCGGGGAGCTGTTTTTT. The encoded protein is CASSYSGTANTGELFF. The chain carries TRBV6-5 and TRBJ2-2, with 7 bases matching TRBD1. Trimming at V came to 0 bases and at J to 0 bases, leaving 1 base not matched to a gene. There are 16 residues in the CDR3. Per the germline V gene, CDR1 is MNHEY and CDR2 is SVGAGI.

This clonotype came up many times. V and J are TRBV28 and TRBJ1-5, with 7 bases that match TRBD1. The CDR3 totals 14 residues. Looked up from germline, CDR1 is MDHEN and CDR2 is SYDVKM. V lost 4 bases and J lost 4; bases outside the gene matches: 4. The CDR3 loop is CASSWGRGNQPQHF. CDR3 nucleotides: TGTGCCAGCAGTTGGGGCAGGGGGAATCAGCCCCAGCATTTT.

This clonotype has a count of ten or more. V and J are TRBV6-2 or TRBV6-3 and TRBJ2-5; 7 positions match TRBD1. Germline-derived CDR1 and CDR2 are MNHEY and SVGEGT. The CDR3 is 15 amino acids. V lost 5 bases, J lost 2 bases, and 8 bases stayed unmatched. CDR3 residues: CASSISGTVQETQYF. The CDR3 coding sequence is TGTGCCAGCAGTATTTCCGGGACAGTTCAAGAGACCCAGTACTTC.

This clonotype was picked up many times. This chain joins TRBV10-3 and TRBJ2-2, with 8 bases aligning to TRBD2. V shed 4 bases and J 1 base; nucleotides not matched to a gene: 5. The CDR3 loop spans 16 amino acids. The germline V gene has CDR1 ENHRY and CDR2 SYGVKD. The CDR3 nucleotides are TGTGCCATCAGTGTGGGGAGCGGGAGGAACACCGGGGAGCTGTTTTTT. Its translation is CAISVGSGRNTGELFF.

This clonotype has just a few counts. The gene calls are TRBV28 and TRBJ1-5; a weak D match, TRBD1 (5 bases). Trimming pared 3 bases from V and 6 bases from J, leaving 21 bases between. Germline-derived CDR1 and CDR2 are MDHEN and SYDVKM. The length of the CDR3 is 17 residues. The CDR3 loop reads CASSFGLGSGGSQPQHF. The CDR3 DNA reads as TGTGCCAGCAGTTTTGGCCTCGGGTCGGGGGGGAGTCAGCCCCAGCATTTT.

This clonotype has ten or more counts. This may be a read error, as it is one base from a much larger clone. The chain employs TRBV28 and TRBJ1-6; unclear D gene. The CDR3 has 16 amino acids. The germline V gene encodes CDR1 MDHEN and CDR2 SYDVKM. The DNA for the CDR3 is TGTGCCAGCAGTTTATTTAGAGACTCCTATAATTCACACCTCCACTTT. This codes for CASSLFRDSYNSHLHF.

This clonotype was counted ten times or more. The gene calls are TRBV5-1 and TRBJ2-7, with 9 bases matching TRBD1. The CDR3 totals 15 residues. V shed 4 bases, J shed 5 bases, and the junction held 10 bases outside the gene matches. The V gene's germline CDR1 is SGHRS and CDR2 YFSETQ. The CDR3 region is CASSPMTGGSNEQYF. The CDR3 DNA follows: TGCGCCAGCAGCCCCATGACAGGGGGGAGCAACGAGCAGTACTTC.

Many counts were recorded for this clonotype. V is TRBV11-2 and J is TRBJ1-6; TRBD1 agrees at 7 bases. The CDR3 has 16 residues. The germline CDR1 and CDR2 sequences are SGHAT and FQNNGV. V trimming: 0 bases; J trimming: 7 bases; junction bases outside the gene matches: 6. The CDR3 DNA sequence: TGTGCCAGCAGCTTAGATTGGGGCAGGGGGAATTCACCCCTCCACTTT. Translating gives CASSLDWGRGNSPLHF.

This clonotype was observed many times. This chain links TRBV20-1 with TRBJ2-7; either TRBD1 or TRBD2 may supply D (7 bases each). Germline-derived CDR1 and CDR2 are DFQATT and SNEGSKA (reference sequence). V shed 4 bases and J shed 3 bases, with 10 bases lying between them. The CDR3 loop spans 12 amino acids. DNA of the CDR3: TGCAGTGCTAAGCGGGACAGCTACGAGCAGTACTTC. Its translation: CSAKRDSYEQYF.

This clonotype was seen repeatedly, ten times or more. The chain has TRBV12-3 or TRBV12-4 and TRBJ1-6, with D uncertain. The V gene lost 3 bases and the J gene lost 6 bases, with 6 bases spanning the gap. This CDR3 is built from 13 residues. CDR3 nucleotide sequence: TGTGCCAGCAGTTTGTTTTTTAATTCACCCCTCCACTTT. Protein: CASSLFFNSPLHF.

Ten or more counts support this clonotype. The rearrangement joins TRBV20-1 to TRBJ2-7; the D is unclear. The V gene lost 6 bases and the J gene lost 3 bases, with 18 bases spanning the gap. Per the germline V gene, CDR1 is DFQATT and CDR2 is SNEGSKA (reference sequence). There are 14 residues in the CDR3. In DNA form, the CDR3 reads TGCAGTGCCAGTCGAACGGGCGTTTACTACGAGCAGTACTTC. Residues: CSASRTGVYYEQYF.

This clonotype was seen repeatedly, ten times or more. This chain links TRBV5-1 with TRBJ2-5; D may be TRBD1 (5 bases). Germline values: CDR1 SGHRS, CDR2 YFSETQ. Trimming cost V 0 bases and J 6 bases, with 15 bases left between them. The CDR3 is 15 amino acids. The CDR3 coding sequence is TGCGCCAGCAGCTTGGCCCAGGGAATTATGCAGACCCAGTACTTC. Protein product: CASSLAQGIMQTQYF.

For the CDR3, the DNA is TGTGCCAGCAGTCAGCCATACCTCGAGACCCAGTACTTC. Its protein product is CASSQPYLETQYF. The V and J genes are TRBV12-3 or TRBV12-4 and TRBJ2-5, with D unresolved. This CDR3 is 13 amino acids long. Between the trimmed V and J ends, which lost 5 bases and 5 bases, there was a span of 12 bases.

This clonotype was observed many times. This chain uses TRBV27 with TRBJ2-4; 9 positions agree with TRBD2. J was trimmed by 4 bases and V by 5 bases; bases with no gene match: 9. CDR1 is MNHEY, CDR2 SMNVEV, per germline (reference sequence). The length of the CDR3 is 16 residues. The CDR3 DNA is TGTGCCAGCAGTCCCACTAGCGGGCACACGAAAAACATTCAGTACTTC. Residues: CASSPTSGHTKNIQYF.

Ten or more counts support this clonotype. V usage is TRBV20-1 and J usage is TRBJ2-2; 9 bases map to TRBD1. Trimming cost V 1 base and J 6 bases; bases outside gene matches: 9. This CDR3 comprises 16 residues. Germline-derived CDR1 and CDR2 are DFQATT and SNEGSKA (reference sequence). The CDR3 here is CSARVPGTGLAGELFF. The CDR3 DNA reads TGCAGTGCTAGAGTGCCAGGGACAGGGTTGGCCGGGGAGCTGTTTTTT.

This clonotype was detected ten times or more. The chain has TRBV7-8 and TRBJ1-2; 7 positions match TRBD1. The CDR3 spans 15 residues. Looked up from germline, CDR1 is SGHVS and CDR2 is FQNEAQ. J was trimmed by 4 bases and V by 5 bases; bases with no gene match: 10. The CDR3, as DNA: TGTGCCAGCAGCGGGGACAGTAAGGTTCTCTATGGCTACACCTTC. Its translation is CASSGDSKVLYGYTF.

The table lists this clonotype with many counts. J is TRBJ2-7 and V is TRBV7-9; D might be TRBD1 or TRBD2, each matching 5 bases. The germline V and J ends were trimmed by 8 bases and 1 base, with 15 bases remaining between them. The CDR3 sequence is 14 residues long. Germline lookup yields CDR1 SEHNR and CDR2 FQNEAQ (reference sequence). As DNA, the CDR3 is TGTGCCAGCGTGCCCCAATGGGGGTCCTACGAGCAGTACTTC. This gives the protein CASVPQWGSYEQYF.

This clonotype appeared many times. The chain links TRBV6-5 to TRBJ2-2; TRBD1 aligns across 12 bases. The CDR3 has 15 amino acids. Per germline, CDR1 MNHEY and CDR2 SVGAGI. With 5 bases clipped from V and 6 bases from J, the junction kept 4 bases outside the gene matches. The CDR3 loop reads CASSPGTGGAGELFF. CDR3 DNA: TGTGCCAGCAGTCCCGGGACAGGGGGCGCCGGGGAGCTGTTTTTT.

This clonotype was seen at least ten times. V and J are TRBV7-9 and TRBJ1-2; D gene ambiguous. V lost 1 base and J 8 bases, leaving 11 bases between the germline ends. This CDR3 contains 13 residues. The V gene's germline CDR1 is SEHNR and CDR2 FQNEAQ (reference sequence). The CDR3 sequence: CASSLDSAVGYTF. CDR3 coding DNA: TGTGCCAGCAGCTTAGACAGCGCAGTGGGCTACACCTTC.

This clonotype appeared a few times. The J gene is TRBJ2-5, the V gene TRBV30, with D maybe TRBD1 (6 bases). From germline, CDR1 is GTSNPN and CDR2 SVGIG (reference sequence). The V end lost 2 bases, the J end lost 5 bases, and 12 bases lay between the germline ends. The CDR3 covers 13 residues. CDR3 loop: CAWSTHQGETQYF. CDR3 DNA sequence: TGTGCCTGGAGTACACACCAGGGGGAGACCCAGTACTTC.

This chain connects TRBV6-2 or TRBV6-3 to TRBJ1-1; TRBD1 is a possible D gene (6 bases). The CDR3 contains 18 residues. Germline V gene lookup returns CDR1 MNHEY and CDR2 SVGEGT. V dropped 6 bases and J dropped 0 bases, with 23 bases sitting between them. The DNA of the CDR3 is TGTGCCAGCAGAACCAGGACAGTCGCCCGTCCCATGAACACTGAAGCTTTCTTT. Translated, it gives CASRTRTVARPMNTEAFF.